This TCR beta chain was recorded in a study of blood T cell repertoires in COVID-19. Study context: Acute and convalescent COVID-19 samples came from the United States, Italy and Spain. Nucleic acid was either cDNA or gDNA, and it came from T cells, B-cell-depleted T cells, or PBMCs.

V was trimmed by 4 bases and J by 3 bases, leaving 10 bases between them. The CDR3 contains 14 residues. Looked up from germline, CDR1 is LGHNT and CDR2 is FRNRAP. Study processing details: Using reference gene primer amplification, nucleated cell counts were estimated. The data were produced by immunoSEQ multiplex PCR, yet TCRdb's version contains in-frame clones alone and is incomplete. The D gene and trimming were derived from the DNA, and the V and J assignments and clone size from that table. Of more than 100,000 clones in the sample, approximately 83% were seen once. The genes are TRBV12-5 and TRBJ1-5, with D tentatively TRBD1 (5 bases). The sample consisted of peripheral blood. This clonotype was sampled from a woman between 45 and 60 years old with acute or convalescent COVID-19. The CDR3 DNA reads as TGTGCTAGTGGTTCAGACAGTCTCAATCAGCCCCAGCATTTT. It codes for CASGSDSLNQPQHF.